Shown below are 14 T cell receptor beta chains from a single sample sequenced in a study of T cell changes during pregnancy in multiple sclerosis. Data came from immunoSEQ multiplex PCR; TCRdb stores just in-frame clones and leaves some out. The repertoire includes some 70,000 clones, about 90% of them detected once, and roughly 1.3% sits in the top ten. Here the sequenced sample was peripheral blood, taken in the second trimester of pregnancy. The receptors come from a female donor in good health, enrolled as a control in a pregnancy study.

The gene calls are TRBV5-8 and TRBJ1-2; 7 nucleotides line up with TRBD1. Germline V gene lookup returns CDR1 SGHTS and CDR2 YDEGEE. With V trimmed by 0 bases and J by 7 bases, 9 bases remained unmatched. The CDR3 length is 15 residues. CDR3 sequence reads: CASSLVQGGRSGYTF. In DNA, the CDR3 is TGTGCCAGCAGCTTGGTGCAGGGGGGACGGAGTGGCTACACCTTC.

On this clone: Other nucleotide sequences from this sample produce the same CDR3. The chain's CDR3 is CASSRGQGSYEQYF. The CDR3 nucleotides are TGTGCCAGCAGCAGGGGACAGGGTTCCTACGAGCAGTACTTC. V is TRBV25-1 and J is TRBJ2-7; 9 bases agree with TRBD1. This CDR3 region has 14 residues. In germline, CDR1 is MGHDK, CDR2 SYGVNS. V trimming: 6 bases; J trimming: 1 base; junction bases outside the gene matches: 4.

This clone came up a few times. The chain recombines TRBV7-9 with TRBJ1-1; D is uncertain. Between the trimmed V and J ends, which lost 5 bases and 0 bases, there was a span of 7 bases. The CDR3 runs to 13 residues. Germline V gene sequence: CDR1 SEHNR, CDR2 FQNEAQ (reference sequence). CDR3: CASSATLNTEAFF. The CDR3 DNA sequence: TGTGCCAGCAGCGCGACACTGAACACTGAAGCTTTCTTT.

The genes are TRBV14 and TRBJ2-5; 9 nucleotides match TRBD2. The J segment lost 1 base and the V segment lost 0 bases, leaving 12 bases of the junction unmatched. There are 19 residues in the CDR3. The germline V gene encodes CDR1 SGHDN and CDR2 FVKESK. The CDR3 region is CASSQDGVAGVEGQETQYF. The CDR3 DNA reads TGTGCCAGCAGCCAAGATGGGGTAGCGGGAGTGGAGGGCCAAGAGACCCAGTACTTC.

The chain links TRBV7-3 to TRBJ1-1, with D hard to call. Trimming took off 5 bases at V and 2 bases at J, with 9 bases between the two ends. The CDR3 is 13 residues long. CDR1 and CDR2 (germline): SGHTA, FQGTGA. CDR3 sequence (DNA): TGTGCCAGCAGCGGAGGGCCTAACACTGAAGCTTTCTTT. Protein sequence: CASSGGPNTEAFF.

This clone was counted a single time. CDR3 nucleotides: TGTGCCATCAGTGAGGGGCAGGCAAACTCCTACGAGCAGTACTTC. It translates to CAISEGQANSYEQYF. The chain is built from TRBV10-3 and TRBJ2-7; no definite D call. The ends were cut back, 2 bases at V and 0 bases at J, with 11 bases in the middle. Germline lookup yields CDR1 ENHRY and CDR2 SYGVKD. The CDR3 is 15 amino acids.

The chain couples TRBV19 to TRBJ2-5; 7 bases map to TRBD2. The CDR3 is 16 amino acids. With V trimmed by 5 bases and J by 2 bases, 11 bases remained unmatched. Germline CDR1 reads LNHDA; CDR2 reads SQIVND (reference sequence). DNA for the CDR3: TGTGCCAGTAGTGTGGGCGGGAGAGAACTTCAAGAGACCCAGTACTTC. Its protein is CASSVGGRELQETQYF.

The chain is built from TRBV2 and TRBJ1-6; D uncertain. The CDR3 is 15 amino acids. V was pared by 7 bases and J by 6 bases, with 16 bases between. Germline lookup yields CDR1 SNHLY and CDR2 FYNNEI. Written as DNA, the CDR3 is TGTGCCAGCAAGGGAGGGAGCCCCATTAATTCACCCCTCCACTTT. This gives the protein CASKGGSPINSPLHF.

The V and J genes are TRBV9 and TRBJ2-3; the match to TRBD1 covers 7 bases. Germline V gene sequence: CDR1 SGDLS, CDR2 YYNGEE. After removal of 4 bases from V and 2 bases from J, the junction contained 7 bases not matched to a gene. This CDR3 region has 15 residues. This CDR3 is CASSLGTVPTDTQYF. CDR3 in DNA: TGTGCCAGCAGCCTCGGGACAGTACCCACAGATACGCAGTATTTT.

This chain links TRBV2 with TRBJ1-5, with D tentatively TRBD1 (5 bases). The CDR3 length is 14 residues. The ends were cut back, 7 bases at V and 4 bases at J, with 14 bases in the middle. The V gene's germline CDR1 is SNHLY and CDR2 FYNNEI. The CDR3 DNA reads as TGTGCCAGCAAAACAATGGGGCCGAATCAGCCCCAGCATTTT. Translated: CASKTMGPNQPQHF.

The chain uses TRBV6-1 and TRBJ1-5, with D maybe TRBD1 (5 bases). This CDR3 is built from 14 residues. Trimming pared 8 bases from V and 2 bases from J, leaving 13 bases between. Germline-derived CDR1 and CDR2 are MNHNS and SASEGT. CDR3 residues: CASEGGEGNQPQHF. The CDR3 region has the DNA TGTGCCAGCGAGGGAGGGGAGGGCAATCAGCCCCAGCATTTT.

The V gene is TRBV29-1, the J gene TRBJ2-3; a weak D match, TRBD2 (5 bases). CDR1 is SQVTM, CDR2 ANQGSEA, per germline. The V and J ends lost 6 bases and 0 bases respectively, with 19 bases between them. CDR3 length equals 16 residues. The CDR3 nucleotides read TGCAGCGTCCAAGCCCTAGCACCCGAAAGCACAGATACGCAGTATTTT. It translates to CSVQALAPESTDTQYF.

The chain combines TRBV30 with TRBJ2-2; a weak D match, TRBD1 (5 bases). From germline, CDR1 is GTSNPN and CDR2 SVGIG (reference sequence). The V end was cut by 3 bases, the J end by 6 bases, with 8 bases between. CDR3 length equals 12 residues. As DNA, the CDR3 is TGTGCCTGGAGGGCAGGGCCCGGGGAGCTGTTTTTT. As protein: CAWRAGPGELFF.

The chain recombines TRBV28 with TRBJ1-6; 7 nucleotides align to TRBD1. CDR3 length: 14 amino acids. CDR1 MDHEN and CDR2 SYDVKM come from the germline V gene. V lost 8 bases to trimming and J lost 2 bases; unmatched junction nucleotides: 3. CDR3 sequence: CASDRAAYNSPLHF. In DNA form, the CDR3 reads TGTGCCAGCGACAGGGCAGCCTATAATTCACCCCTCCACTTT.